This section outlines one TCR beta chain sequence together with its context. Authors' data handling: The authors estimated nucleated cell counts from reference gene primer amplification. TCRdb's table, derived via immunoSEQ multiplex PCR, lists solely in-frame clones and lacks some. That table furnishes V, J and clone size, whereas the DNA furnished D and trimming. The data contain tens of thousands of clones, 84% of them seen just once; the ten biggest clones take up approximately 10%. The data originate from a study of blood T cell repertoires in COVID-19. Study-level information: Samples representing acute and convalescent COVID-19 were sourced from the United States, Italy and Spain. Nucleic acid was either cDNA or gDNA, and it came from T cells, B-cell-depleted T cells, or PBMCs.

The CDR3 is 20 amino acids. With V trimmed by 1 base and J by 5 bases, 18 bases remained unmatched. CDR1 and CDR2 (germline): MGHRA, YSYEKL. The rearrangement uses TRBV4-1 and TRBJ1-1; the match to TRBD1 covers 11 bases. Sample: peripheral blood. The clonotype was recovered from a man aged 60 to 75 with acute or convalescent COVID-19. The chain's CDR3 is CASSQGGLTGTGGKGTEAFF. The CDR3 nucleotides are TGCGCCAGCAGCCAAGGGGGATTAACAGGGACAGGGGGAAAGGGGACTGAAGCTTTCTTT.